This T cell receptor (beta chain) was found in a study of human T cells and chemical hapten exposure listed by TCRdb under 2021. With respect to the entire study: For sensitization, 2% DPC in acetone was applied to an approximately 2 cm by approximately 2 cm area of upper inner arm skin. Patients additionally received weekly therapeutic DPC doses to the scalp throughout the approximately 25-week study period. Patch testing was done on the upper back using Finn chambers containing 0.01% DPC, and results were scored after 6 days according to International Contact Dermatitis Research Group standards. The mostly female patient cohort included alopecia areata with under or over 50% scalp involvement, alopecia totalis and alopecia universalis. Libraries were combined into a pool for sequencing, and differences in TCR yield between samples came mainly from small differences in library volumes within the pool. In alopecia patients, the study followed how the peripheral blood TCR repertoire changed in vivo over primary and secondary sensitization to diphenylcyclopropenone (DPC), a hapten. Blood samples were taken from patients before sensitization (week 0) and then at 2, 6 and about 24 weeks after DPC sensitization. About 29 alopecia patients gave blood for TCR sequencing at one to four time points (pre-sensitization, 2, 6 and 24 weeks).

What this sample's time point label stands for: patch test 1, 2 weeks after DPC sensitization. In light of the paper, this sample's treatment or condition label describes: therapeutic diphenylcyclopropenone sensitization with weekly scalp DPC. At every patch-test visit, the blood draw took place before the patch test was put on. To be eligible, patients had to be aged 18 to 70, diagnosed with alopecia and judged suitable for DPC therapy, while pregnant patients were excluded. Unfractionated whole blood was collected in Tempus Blood RNA tubes, and total RNA was extracted from that blood. Study-wide findings and limitations: Significantly more large CDR3 similarity clusters were formed by expanded TCRs than by pre-sensitization or healthy control sets, consistent with antigen-driven responses. No change with DPC sensitization was found in the number of TCRs above 1 in 1000 frequency, and no evidence of global repertoire structure alterations was found. Because all patients had alopecia, a presumed autoimmune disease, the immune response of the patients might differ from that of healthy individuals. After repeated subsampling, the strength of the expansion versus patch-test correlation and the threshold at which it became significant changed. A positive correlation was found between the number of PT1 expanded TCRs and patch test score, with significance reached at thresholds 8, 16 and 32 but not 4.

The library was built by means of RACE. Reads for this sample came from a NextSeq 500. During library preparation, unique molecular identifiers were attached to individual cDNA molecules so that TCRs could be counted in a quantitative, reproducible way. Both TCR alpha and TCR beta chains were sequenced from each blood RNA sample. As for how the authors treated the data: Samples had a median of around 92,000 TCRs, with a range from about 23,224 to 700,000. V, J and CDR3 annotation of the TCR reads was carried out using the Decombinator software suite. Every sample was subsampled to the same number of TCRs (28,000) for the PS versus PT1 abundance plots. TCRs were defined as expanded if absent before sensitization and observed at least eight times at the 2-week time point. The public reads were reprocessed in TCRdb via fastp at Q25 and MiXCR, keeping in-frame beta chains. CDR3 protein duplicates are merged, each entry listing the most common genes and DNA. Clone size and V and J calls follow TCRdb, not the original study. The table for this sample lists about 120,000 distinct CDR3 sequences; roughly 13% of them were counted only once. Around 0.84% of the sample goes to the ten largest clones.

Concerning this clonotype itself: The antigen it recognizes is unknown. No per-base quality is available; no much larger clone lies one base away.

Sequenced material: whole blood, taken in connection with sensitization to the hapten diphenylcyclopropenone (DPC). This clonotype originated in a man aged 18 to 29 with alopecia areata. Some clones in this sample may be carry-over from other donors' samples.

This receptor carries the CDR3 CASRPHPGELSNQPQHF. The DNA reads as follows: TGTGCCAGCAGGCCTCATCCAGGGGAATTAAGCAATCAGCCCCAGCATTTT. The chain is assembled from TRBV12-3 or TRBV12-4 and TRBJ1-5; the D gene is possibly TRBD1, with 6 bases matching. Relative to germline, V is 6 bases shorter and J is 1 base shorter, with 19 bases between their ends. The CDR3 runs 17 residues from the cysteine to the phenylalanine. Of all the DNA, just the CDR3 is kept, 51 bases in frame from base 1.